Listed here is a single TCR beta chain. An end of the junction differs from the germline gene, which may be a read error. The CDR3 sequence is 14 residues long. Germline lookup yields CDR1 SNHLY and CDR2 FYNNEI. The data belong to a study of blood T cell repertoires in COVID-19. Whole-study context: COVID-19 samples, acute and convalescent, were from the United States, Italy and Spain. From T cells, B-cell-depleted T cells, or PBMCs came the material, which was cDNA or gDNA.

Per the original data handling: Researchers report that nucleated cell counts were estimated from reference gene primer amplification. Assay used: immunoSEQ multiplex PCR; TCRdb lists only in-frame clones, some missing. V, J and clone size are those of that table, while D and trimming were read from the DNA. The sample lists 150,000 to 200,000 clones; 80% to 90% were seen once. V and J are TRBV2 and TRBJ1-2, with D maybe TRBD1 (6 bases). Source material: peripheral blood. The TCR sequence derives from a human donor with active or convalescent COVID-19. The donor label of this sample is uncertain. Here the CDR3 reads CASITLAGAGGVRF. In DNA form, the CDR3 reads TGTGCCAGCATCACCCTCGCAGGGGCAGGTGGGGTCCGCTTC.